One and the same sample provided the 27 T cell receptor beta chains below, sequenced in a study of shared clonotypes between healthy human individuals. Assay: immunoSEQ multiplex PCR; the TCRdb copy retains only in-frame clones and omits some. The sample lists about 2,500,000 clones, roughly nine tenths seen once, with under 0.15% in the top ten. The sample comprised naive CD4+ T cells sorted from blood. Subset in this sample: CD45RA+ positively selected. These receptors came from a man aged 18 to 35 in good health.

The chain recombines TRBV11-2 with TRBJ2-7; D possibly corresponds to TRBD2 (6 bases). Trimming left V 1 base short and J 3 bases short, with 13 bases between. The CDR3 has 15 amino acids. Per germline, CDR1 SGHAT and CDR2 FQNNGV. CDR3: CASSLGYGSVYEQYF. In nucleotides, the CDR3 is TGTGCCAGCAGCTTAGGGTACGGGAGTGTCTACGAGCAGTACTTC. The entire variable domain, with the rest obtained from reference TRBV11-2 and TRBJ2-7, is as follows: EAGVAQSPRYKIIEKRQSVAFWCNPISGHATLYWYQQILGQGPKLLIQFQNNGVVDDSQLPKDRFSAERLKGVDSTLKIQPAKLEDSAVYLCASSLGYGSVYEQYFGPGTRLTVT.

CDR3: CASSVERGQETQYF. Here the CDR3 DNA reads TGTGCCAGCAGTGTAGAGAGGGGCCAAGAGACCCAGTACTTC. The chain recombines TRBV2 with TRBJ2-5; D possibly matches TRBD1 or TRBD2 (5 bases each). The CDR3 runs to 14 residues. Trimming left V 4 bases short and J 1 base short, with 10 bases between. Per germline, CDR1 SNHLY and CDR2 FYNNEI.

J is TRBJ1-3 and V is TRBV19; unclear D gene. The CDR3 length is 12 residues. Deletions cut 5 bases from V and 9 bases from J, with 11 bases between. The V gene's germline CDR1 is LNHDA and CDR2 SQIVND (reference sequence). The DNA for the CDR3 is TGTGCCAGTAGTCCCGGGTCCCCCACCATATATTTT. This gives the protein CASSPGSPTIYF.

V gene TRBV7-9 combines with J gene TRBJ2-7; no firm D call. Germline CDR1 is SEHNR and CDR2 is FQNEAQ (reference sequence). The CDR3 runs 11 residues. V was cut by 4 bases and J by 6 bases, with 7 bases left in between. CDR3 region: CASSSAIEQYF. The CDR3 bases are TGTGCCAGCAGCTCGGCAATCGAGCAGTACTTC. Complete variable domain (other parts from reference TRBV7-9 and TRBJ2-7): DTGVSQNPRHKITKRGQNVTFRCDPISEHNRLYWYRQTLGQGPEFLTYFQNEAQLEKSRLLSDRFSAERPKGSFSTLEIQRTEQGDSAMYLCASSSAIEQYFGPGTRLTVT.

Concerning this clone itself: The sample holds other DNA sequences that translate to the same CDR3. The chain links TRBV5-1 to TRBJ2-7; 7 bases are shared with TRBD1. Germline V gives CDR1 SGHRS, CDR2 YFSETQ. The CDR3 loop spans 13 amino acids. Germline trimming cut 4 bases from V and 3 bases from J; bases unmatched to any gene: 4. The CDR3 sequence is CASSPGQSYEQYF. DNA for the CDR3: TGCGCCAGCAGCCCGGGACAGAGCTACGAGCAGTACTTC. The full variable domain, its missing parts supplied by reference TRBV5-1 and TRBJ2-7, is KAGVTQTPRYLIKTRGQQVTLSCSPISGHRSVSWYQQTPGQGLQFLFEYFSETQRNKGNFPGRFSGRQFSNSRSEMNVSTLELGDSALYLCASSPGQSYEQYFGPGTRLTVT.

This clone appeared a few times. The chain uses TRBV30 and TRBJ1-1; D is ambiguous. The CDR3 is made up of 12 amino acids. V lost 2 bases and J 0 bases, leaving 4 bases between the germline ends. Looked up from germline, CDR1 is GTSNPN and CDR2 is SVGIG (reference sequence). CDR3 loop: CAWSTMNTEAFF. CDR3 nucleotides: TGTGCCTGGAGTACCATGAACACTGAAGCTTTCTTT. The variable domain in full, completed from reference TRBV30 and TRBJ1-1, reads SQTIHQWPATLVQPVGSPLSLECTVEGTSNPNLYWYRQAAGRGLQLLFYSVGIGQISSEVPQNLSASRPQDRQFILSSKKLLLSDSGFYLCAWSTMNTEAFFGQGTRLTVV.

The CDR3 DNA reads as TGTGCCAGCAGTTACTCGAGAGCGGGACTGACTGAAGCTTTCTTT. As protein: CASSYSRAGLTEAFF. This chain uses TRBV6-5 with TRBJ1-1; tentative D call: TRBD1 (5 bases). The V gene's germline CDR1 is MNHEY and CDR2 SVGAGI. V gave up 0 bases and J gave up 5 bases, with 13 bases separating them. CDR3 length: 15 amino acids.

This chain links TRBV28 with TRBJ2-3, with D uncertain. This CDR3 spans 16 amino acids. V was cut by 5 bases and J by 1 base, with 16 bases left in between. Germline V lookup: CDR1 MDHEN, CDR2 SYDVKM. The CDR3 DNA reads as TGTGCCAGCAGTCCCGGGCCCCGAAAGGGCACAGATACGCAGTATTTT. Translating gives CASSPGPRKGTDTQYF.

This rearrangement joins TRBV28 to TRBJ1-5, with a weak D call TRBD1 (5 bases). The CDR3 contains 17 residues. Looked up from germline, CDR1 is MDHEN and CDR2 is SYDVKM. V lost 0 bases, J lost 2 bases, and 14 bases lay in between. DNA for the CDR3: TGTGCCAGCAGTTTATGGCAGGGTTCCATCGGCAATCAGCCCCAGCATTTT. Residues: CASSLWQGSIGNQPQHF.

The V and J genes are TRBV18 and TRBJ2-5; D gene uncertain. From germline, CDR1 is KGHSH and CDR2 LQKENI. The CDR3 covers 13 residues. V was pared by 1 base and J by 4 bases, with 7 bases between. This chain's CDR3 is CASSPRARETQYF. DNA of the CDR3: TGTGCCAGCTCACCACGGGCGAGAGAGACCCAGTACTTC.

Here the CDR3 DNA reads TGTGCCTGGGGGCGGGGCCAAAACATTCAGTACTTC. Protein product: CAWGRGQNIQYF. This chain links TRBV30 with TRBJ2-4, with D possibly being TRBD2 (6 bases). This CDR3 comprises 12 residues. Germline V gives CDR1 GTSNPN, CDR2 SVGIG (reference sequence). Deletions cut 5 bases from V and 5 bases from J, with 10 bases between.

This clone was detected once. The chain has TRBV21-1 and TRBJ1-6; the table gives TRBD1 as D, unverified against the DNA. TRBV21-1 constitutes a pseudogene. This CDR3 region has 15 residues. CDR3 region: CASSKEGQVDSPLHF. The CDR3 nucleotides are TGTGCCAGCAGCAAAGAGGGGCAGGTTGACTCACCCCTCCACTTT.

This clone is a singleton in its sample. The junction differs from germline at one of its ends, possibly a read error. The CDR3: CASSLVQGTQYF. The CDR3 coding sequence is TGTGCCAGCAGCTTAGTACAAGGGACCCAGTACTTC. This chain uses TRBV7-8 with TRBJ2-5; D gene unclear. The CDR3 has 12 amino acids. The germline V gene has CDR1 SGHVS and CDR2 FQNEAQ.

The V gene is TRBV30, the J gene TRBJ2-1; the match to TRBD2 covers 8 bases. The junction had 7 bases not matched to a gene; V was cut back by 3 bases and J by 0 bases. This CDR3 region has 16 residues. CDR1 is GTSNPN and CDR2 is SVGIG in the germline V gene (reference sequence). The CDR3 loop reads CAWRKLADPSYNEQFF. Here the CDR3 DNA reads TGTGCCTGGAGGAAACTAGCGGACCCCTCCTACAATGAGCAGTTCTTC.

The chain recombines TRBV7-2 with TRBJ2-2; a possible D gene is TRBD2 (5 bases). The CDR3 totals 15 residues. V lost 2 bases, J lost 5 bases, and 12 bases lay in between. In germline, CDR1 is SGHTA, CDR2 FQGNSA. The CDR3 protein is CASSLLGDLTGELFF. CDR3 DNA sequence: TGTGCCAGCAGCTTACTCGGGGATTTGACCGGGGAGCTGTTTTTT.

The V and J genes are TRBV6-5 and TRBJ2-2, with D tentatively TRBD2 (5 bases). Per germline, CDR1 MNHEY and CDR2 SVGAGI. This CDR3 is 13 amino acids long. Trimming cost V 5 bases and J 8 bases, with 12 bases left between them. For the CDR3, the DNA is TGTGCCAGCAGTACACAACGGGAAGGGGAGCTGTTTTTT. Translating gives CASSTQREGELFF.

V and J are TRBV2 and TRBJ2-3; 11 bases match TRBD2. The ends lost 7 bases at V and 6 bases at J; junction bases unmatched: 12. The CDR3 sequence is 16 residues long. Germline V gene data show CDR1 as SNHLY and CDR2 as FYNNEI. The CDR3 here is CASTFLLAGGPDTQYF. As DNA, the CDR3 is TGTGCCAGCACCTTTCTTTTAGCGGGGGGGCCGGATACGCAGTATTTT.

V and J are TRBV7-2 and TRBJ2-3, with 10 bases fitting TRBD2. From germline, CDR1 is SGHTA and CDR2 FQGNSA. The CDR3 contains 15 residues. V was clipped by 3 bases and J by 2 bases; unmatched bases: 2. DNA of the CDR3: TGTGCCAGCAGCTTCGGGACTAGCGACACAGATACGCAGTATTTT. It encodes CASSFGTSDTDTQYF. The full variable domain, in which reference TRBV7-2 and TRBJ2-3 provide the parts outside the CDR3, is GAGVSQSPSNKVTEKGKDVELRCDPISGHTALYWYRQSLGQGLEFLIYFQGNSAPDKSGLPSDRFSAERTGGSVSTLTIQRTQQEDSAVYLCASSFGTSDTDTQYFGPGTRLTVL.

The J gene is TRBJ1-4, the V gene TRBV2; TRBD1 agrees at 10 bases. Germline CDR1 and CDR2: SNHLY and FYNNEI. CDR3 length: 19 amino acids. V gave up 6 bases and J gave up 3 bases; unmatched junction bases: 16. The CDR3 spells CASSPLFSGTGVANEKLFF. The CDR3 DNA reads as TGTGCCAGCAGCCCGCTTTTCTCTGGGACAGGGGTCGCTAATGAAAAACTGTTTTTT.

V usage is TRBV28 and J usage is TRBJ1-1; possibly TRBD1 for D (5 bases). Germline V gives CDR1 MDHEN, CDR2 SYDVKM. Trimming shortened V by 7 bases and J by 1 base, and 13 bases separated the two germline ends. The CDR3 runs to 14 residues. The CDR3 DNA sequence: TGTGCCAGCATCCGACATGGGGGGAACACTGAAGCTTTCTTT. It specifies CASIRHGGNTEAFF.

The gene calls are TRBV27 and TRBJ2-3; tentatively, D is TRBD1 (6 bases). This CDR3 comprises 14 residues. Trimming cost V 4 bases and J 2 bases, with 10 bases left between them. CDR1 is MNHEY and CDR2 is SMNVEV in the germline V gene (reference sequence). CDR3 loop: CASSSDRYTDTQYF. Written as DNA, the CDR3 is TGTGCCAGCAGTTCCGACAGGTACACAGATACGCAGTATTTT.

The rearrangement joins TRBV6-1 to TRBJ1-4, with D perhaps matching TRBD1 (6 bases). Germline V gives CDR1 MNHNS, CDR2 SASEGT. The V gene lost 5 bases and the J gene lost 6 bases, with 16 bases spanning the gap. This CDR3 comprises 15 residues. Written as DNA, the CDR3 is TGTGCCAGCAGTAGGAGCACAGGGAGGGATGAAAAACTGTTTTTT. Amino acids: CASSRSTGRDEKLFF.

The rearrangement links TRBV7-9 to TRBJ2-6; D gene unclear. Trimming took 4 bases from V and 0 from J, leaving 16 bases between them. From germline, CDR1 is SEHNR and CDR2 FQNEAQ (reference sequence). The CDR3 is 18 amino acids. This chain's CDR3 is CASSSYNFGPSGANVLTF. The CDR3 coding sequence is TGTGCCAGCAGCTCATACAACTTCGGGCCCTCTGGGGCCAACGTCCTGACTTTC.

V usage is TRBV7-8 and J usage is TRBJ1-3, with D possibly being TRBD1 (5 bases). The CDR3 covers 15 residues. The germline gives CDR1 SGHVS, CDR2 FQNEAQ. V lost 2 bases, J lost 4 bases, and 12 bases lay in between. CDR3 sequence: CASSLSAGSGNTIYF. The DNA for the CDR3 is TGTGCCAGCAGCTTATCAGCAGGGAGCGGAAACACCATATATTTT.

This CDR3 reads CASSLTRGLGMNTEAFF. The CDR3 nucleotides are TGTGCCAGCAGCTTAACCAGGGGTTTGGGGATGAACACTGAAGCTTTCTTT. This chain joins TRBV11-2 and TRBJ1-1; TRBD1 is a possible D gene (6 bases). The length of the CDR3 is 17 residues. V shed 2 bases and J shed 0 bases, with 16 bases lying between them. Germline V gene sequence: CDR1 SGHAT, CDR2 FQNNGV.

The chain couples TRBV5-1 to TRBJ2-2; no clear D. Germline V lookup: CDR1 SGHRS, CDR2 YFSETQ. V lost 1 base, J lost 1 base, and 8 bases lay in between. The CDR3 runs 15 residues. CDR3 sequence reads: CASSLSSLNTGELFF. The CDR3 nucleotides read TGCGCCAGCAGCTTGAGTTCCCTGAACACCGGGGAGCTGTTTTTT.

As for this clone: The sample holds other DNA sequences that translate to the same CDR3. J is TRBJ1-4 and V is TRBV28, with D possibly matching TRBD1 (5 bases). Looked up from germline, CDR1 is MDHEN and CDR2 is SYDVKM. This CDR3 region has 14 residues. V lost 6 bases and J lost 4, with 12 bases in between. The CDR3 DNA follows: TGTGCCAGCAGCCCTCGGGGGGGTAATGAAAAACTGTTTTTT. It yields the protein CASSPRGGNEKLFF.